One and the same sample provided the 14 T cell receptor beta chains below, sequenced in a study of early T cells in non-severe SARS-CoV-2 infection (dated by TCRdb to the early 2020s). Library creation used 5' RACE. Instrument on record: NextSeq 500. The public reads were quality trimmed at Q25 with fastp and then assembled into clones with MiXCR by TCRdb, keeping productive beta chains. Every CDR3 protein is listed once, alongside the most common genes and DNA of its rows. In all, the sample holds about 40,000 distinct CDR3 sequences, and over 3.5% of those were seen once. The top ten clonotypes cover 4.8% of the sample. The specimen was whole blood. Every receptor here comes from an adult who was a healthcare worker with PCR-confirmed SARS-CoV-2 infection or an uninfected control (not recorded which).

This clonotype was seen repeatedly, ten times or more. The chain is built from TRBV20-1 and TRBJ1-1; 8 bases match TRBD1. Losses at the gene ends were 3 bases for V and 6 bases for J; bases not matched to a gene: 6. The CDR3 is 13 amino acids. Germline CDR1 reads DFQATT; CDR2 reads SNEGSKA (reference sequence). The CDR3, as DNA: TGCAGTGCTAGCAGGGGGCGCAGCTCTGAAGCTTTCTTT. As protein: CSASRGRSSEAFF.

At least ten counts were recorded for this clonotype. The rearrangement uses TRBV30 and TRBJ2-2; D remains unclear. Trimming left V 0 bases short and J 2 bases short, with 16 bases between. Germline CDR1 is GTSNPN and CDR2 is SVGIG (reference sequence). The CDR3 has 17 amino acids. CDR3 in amino acids: CAWSVPQAPSNTGELFF. In DNA form, the CDR3 reads TGTGCCTGGAGTGTCCCCCAGGCTCCATCAAACACCGGGGAGCTGTTTTTT.

This clonotype was recorded many times. The gene calls are TRBV29-1 and TRBJ2-6; D unresolved. V was trimmed by 0 bases and J by 0 bases, leaving 9 bases between them. Germline CDR1 and CDR2: SQVTM and ANQGSEA. This CDR3 region has 16 residues. CDR3 nucleotides: TGCAGCGTTGAAGATCCGTACGCCTCTGGGGCCAACGTCCTGACTTTC. Residues: CSVEDPYASGANVLTF.

This clonotype was counted many times. The gene calls are TRBV7-9 and TRBJ2-2, with 7 bases that match TRBD2. The length of the CDR3 is 17 residues. The germline V gene has CDR1 SEHNR and CDR2 FQNEAQ (reference sequence). V shed 5 bases, J shed 0 bases, and the junction held 9 bases outside the gene matches. CDR3 nucleotides: TGTGCCAGCAGCCCTGCCGGTAGCGGGTCGAACACCGGGGAGCTGTTTTTT. Translating gives CASSPAGSGSNTGELFF.

This clonotype was seen only a few times. The chain joins TRBV19 to TRBJ2-2; D is unclear. Deletions cut 3 bases from V and 6 bases from J, with 8 bases between. Germline lookup yields CDR1 LNHDA and CDR2 SQIVND (reference sequence). The CDR3 runs to 13 residues. DNA for the CDR3: TGTGCCAGTAGTATCGGCGAGGCCGGGGAGCTGTTTTTT. It codes for CASSIGEAGELFF.

This clonotype was detected ten times or more. V is TRBV7-2 and J is TRBJ2-1; D not certain. Trimming removed 1 base at V and 2 bases at J, with 6 bases between. The CDR3 consists of 14 residues. The germline V gene encodes CDR1 SGHTA and CDR2 FQGNSA. The CDR3 loop reads CASSLGPTYNEQFF. The CDR3 DNA follows: TGTGCCAGCAGCTTAGGACCAACCTACAATGAGCAGTTCTTC.

The DNA for the CDR3 is TGCAGCACTGGGAGGCAGTGGCCGACCAGTGAGCAGTTCTTC. This encodes CSTGRQWPTSEQFF. The rearrangement links TRBV29-1 to TRBJ2-1; D might be TRBD2 (6 bases). The V gene's germline CDR1 is SQVTM and CDR2 ANQGSEA. CDR3 length: 14 residues. V was clipped by 8 bases and J by 9 bases, with 23 bases between them.

This clonotype came up many times. The chain employs TRBV6-5 and TRBJ2-7, with D possibly being TRBD1 (7 bases). The CDR3 is made up of 14 amino acids. Germline V gene data show CDR1 as MNHEY and CDR2 as SVGAGI. Trimming removed 4 bases at V and 3 bases at J, with 13 bases between. The CDR3 DNA reads as TGTGCCAGCAGTTTCTACAGGGGAGGCTACGAGCAGTACTTC. Translated, it gives CASSFYRGGYEQYF.

Ten or more counts support this clonotype. V gene TRBV7-9 combines with J gene TRBJ2-7; 7 nucleotides align to TRBD1. The length of the CDR3 is 14 residues. The J segment lost 4 bases and the V segment lost 4 bases, leaving 7 bases of the junction unmatched. Germline CDR1 SEHNR, CDR2 FQNEAQ (reference sequence). The CDR3 coding sequence is TGTGCCAGCAGCTACGGACAGGTCGAGTACGAGCAGTACTTC. Its protein product is CASSYGQVEYEQYF. The full variable domain, with the rest looked up from reference TRBV7-9 and TRBJ2-7, is DTGVSQNPRHKITKRGQNVTFRCDPISEHNRLYWYRQTLGQGPEFLTYFQNEAQLEKSRLLSDRFSAERPKGSFSTLEIQRTEQGDSAMYLCASSYGQVEYEQYFGPGTRLTVT.

The sample holds a few counts of this clonotype. CDR3 coding DNA: TGTGCCATCAGTGAGCAGACAGGGGGCGGTGAAAAACTGTTTTTT. This codes for CAISEQTGGGEKLFF. The chain employs TRBV10-3 and TRBJ1-4, with TRBD1 matching over 10 bases. The V gene end was trimmed by 2 bases and the J gene end by 7 bases; junction bases not matched to a gene: 4. CDR3 size: 15 residues. From germline, CDR1 is ENHRY and CDR2 SYGVKD.

This rearrangement joins TRBV10-3 to TRBJ2-3; D ambiguous. The CDR3 consists of 14 residues. Deletions cut 5 bases from V and 2 bases from J, with 11 bases between. From germline, CDR1 is ENHRY and CDR2 SYGVKD. CDR3 bases: TGTGCCATCAGTTCCGCTCACACCACAGATACGCAGTATTTT. This encodes CAISSAHTTDTQYF.

This clonotype has ten or more counts. The chain recombines TRBV27 with TRBJ1-1; maybe TRBD1 (5 bases). The V end was cut by 5 bases, the J end by 7 bases, with 17 bases between. In germline, CDR1 is MNHEY, CDR2 SMNVEV (reference sequence). CDR3 length: 14 residues. CDR3: CASSARGVGGEAFF. CDR3 DNA: TGTGCCAGCAGTGCCCGGGGAGTTGGGGGTGAAGCTTTCTTT.

The gene calls are TRBV28 and TRBJ2-7; D may match TRBD1 or TRBD2 (5 bases each). The germline V gene has CDR1 MDHEN and CDR2 SYDVKM. The CDR3 loop spans 12 amino acids. Trimming pared 8 bases from V and 1 base from J, leaving 9 bases between. The CDR3 is CASWGSSYEQYF. CDR3 nucleotides: TGTGCCAGCTGGGGGAGTTCCTACGAGCAGTACTTC.

This clonotype has just a few counts. The CDR3 here is CASSQRRGIGFGANVLTF. CDR3 DNA sequence: TGTGCCAGCAGCCAAAGGCGGGGAATAGGGTTTGGGGCCAACGTCCTGACTTTC. This rearrangement joins TRBV2 to TRBJ2-6; D perhaps matches TRBD2 (6 bases). V was pared by 6 bases and J by 3 bases, with 21 bases between. Looked up from germline, CDR1 is SNHLY and CDR2 is FYNNEI. The CDR3 spans 18 residues.